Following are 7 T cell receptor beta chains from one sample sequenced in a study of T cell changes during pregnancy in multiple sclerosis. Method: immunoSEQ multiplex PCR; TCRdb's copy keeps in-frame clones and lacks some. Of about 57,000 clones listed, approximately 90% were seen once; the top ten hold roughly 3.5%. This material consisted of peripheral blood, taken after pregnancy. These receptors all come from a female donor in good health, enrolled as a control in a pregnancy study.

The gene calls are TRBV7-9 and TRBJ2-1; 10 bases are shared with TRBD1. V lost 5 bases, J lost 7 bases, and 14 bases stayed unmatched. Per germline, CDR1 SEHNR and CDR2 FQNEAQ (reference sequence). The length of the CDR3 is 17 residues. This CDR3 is CASSLIPGQGPENEQFF. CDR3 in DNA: TGTGCCAGCAGCCTGATTCCGGGACAGGGGCCGGAGAATGAGCAGTTCTTC.

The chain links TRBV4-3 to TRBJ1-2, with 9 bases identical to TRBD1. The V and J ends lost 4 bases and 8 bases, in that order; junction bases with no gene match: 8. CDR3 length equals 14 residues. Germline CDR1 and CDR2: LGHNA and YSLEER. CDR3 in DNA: TGCGCCAGCAGCCCCGGGACAGGGTTTGGGGGCTACACCTTC. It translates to CASSPGTGFGGYTF.

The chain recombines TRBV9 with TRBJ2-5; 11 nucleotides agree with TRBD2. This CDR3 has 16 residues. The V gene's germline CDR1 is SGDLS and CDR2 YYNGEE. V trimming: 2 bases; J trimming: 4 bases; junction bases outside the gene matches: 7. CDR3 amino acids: CASSVGLAVTGETQYF. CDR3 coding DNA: TGTGCCAGCAGCGTGGGACTAGCGGTGACGGGAGAGACCCAGTACTTC.

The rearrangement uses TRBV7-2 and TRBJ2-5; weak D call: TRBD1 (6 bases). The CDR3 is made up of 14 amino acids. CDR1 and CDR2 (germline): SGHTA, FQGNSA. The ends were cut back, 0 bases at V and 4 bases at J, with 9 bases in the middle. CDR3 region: CASSLAGAGETQYF. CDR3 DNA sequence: TGTGCCAGCAGCTTAGCGGGGGCGGGAGAGACCCAGTACTTC.

In nucleotides, the CDR3 is TGTGCCAGCAGCTTGGCGGGGCATAGCAATCAGCCCCAGCATTTT. Its translation is CASSLAGHSNQPQHF. The rearrangement uses TRBV7-2 and TRBJ1-5, with D possibly TRBD1 on 5 matching bases. The CDR3 consists of 15 residues. V gave up 3 bases and J gave up 0 bases, with 9 bases separating them. Germline V gene data show CDR1 as SGHTA and CDR2 as FQGNSA.

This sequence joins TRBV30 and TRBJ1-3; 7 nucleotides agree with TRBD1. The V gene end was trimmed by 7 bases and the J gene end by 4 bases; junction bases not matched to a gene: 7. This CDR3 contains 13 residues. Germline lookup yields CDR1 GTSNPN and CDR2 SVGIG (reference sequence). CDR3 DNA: TGTGCCTCCGGCGGGACAGCCGGAAACACCATATATTTT. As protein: CASGGTAGNTIYF.

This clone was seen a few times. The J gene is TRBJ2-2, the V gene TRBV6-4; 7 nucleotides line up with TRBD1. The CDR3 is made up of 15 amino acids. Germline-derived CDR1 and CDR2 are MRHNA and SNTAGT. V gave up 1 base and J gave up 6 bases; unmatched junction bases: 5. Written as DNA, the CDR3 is TGTGCCAGCAGTGACTGGGACAGCCCGGCCGGGGAGCTGTTTTTT. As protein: CASSDWDSPAGELFF.